These T cell receptor beta chains were read from a single sample in a study of T-cell memory formation after mild COVID-19. TCRdb re-called the 5' RACE reads through MiXCR, storing one row per CDR3 protein. The sample carries some 260,000 distinct CDR3 sequences, roughly 15% recorded once. Sequences were obtained from PBMCs or a T cell subset sorted from them (not recorded which). The source of these receptors is a young man who had mild COVID-19 (a few samples of this study predate the infection). Cell type and time point are not known. Each CDR3 is given with its conserved first and last residue. A D gene is named only where the DNA matches it firmly. Where a row states a size, it is once, few, many or the class of an expanded clone; other rows omit it.

cdr3_aa | cdr3_nt | j_call | v_call | d_call | clone_size
CASSYLTSGTQETQYF | TGTGCCAGCAGTTACTTGACTAGCGGGACTCAAGAGACCCAGTACTTC | TRBJ2-5 | TRBV6-2/TRBV6-3 | TRBD2 | -
CASSSNIRGLKNEKLFF | TGTGCCAGCAGTTCCAACATCAGGGGGCTAAAAAATGAAAAACTGTTTTTT | TRBJ1-4 | TRBV6-5 | TRBD1 | -
CASSGDNQETQYF | TGTGCCAGCAGCGGGGACAACCAAGAGACCCAGTACTTC | TRBJ2-5 | TRBV5-6 | - | few
CASSLRGGLETQYF | TGTGCCAGCAGCTTAAGGGGGGGCCTGGAGACCCAGTACTTC | TRBJ2-5 | TRBV7-2 | - | few
CASSMTSGGYNEQFF | TGCGCCAGCAGCATGACTAGCGGGGGATACAATGAGCAGTTCTTC | TRBJ2-1 | TRBV5-1 | TRBD2 | -
CASRPGLAGGLSYNEQFF | TGTGCCAGCAGGCCGGGACTAGCGGGGGGGCTCTCCTACAATGAGCAGTTCTTC | TRBJ2-1 | TRBV7-2 | TRBD2 | few
CSVGPGVGTDTQYF | TGCAGCGTTGGGCCGGGTGTGGGGACAGATACGCAGTATTTT | TRBJ2-3 | TRBV29-1 | - | -
CASSRVAAYNEQFF | TGCGCCAGCTCCCGGGTCGCGGCCTACAATGAGCAGTTCTTC | TRBJ2-1 | TRBV5-1 | - | few
CASSRTSGGYNEQFF | TGTGCCAGCAGCCGGACTAGCGGGGGATACAATGAGCAGTTCTTC | TRBJ2-1 | TRBV5-4 | TRBD2 | many
CASSLSRQSGSGANVLTF | TGTGCCAGCAGCCTAAGCCGACAGTCCGGTTCTGGGGCCAACGTCCTGACTTTC | TRBJ2-6 | TRBV7-2 | - | -